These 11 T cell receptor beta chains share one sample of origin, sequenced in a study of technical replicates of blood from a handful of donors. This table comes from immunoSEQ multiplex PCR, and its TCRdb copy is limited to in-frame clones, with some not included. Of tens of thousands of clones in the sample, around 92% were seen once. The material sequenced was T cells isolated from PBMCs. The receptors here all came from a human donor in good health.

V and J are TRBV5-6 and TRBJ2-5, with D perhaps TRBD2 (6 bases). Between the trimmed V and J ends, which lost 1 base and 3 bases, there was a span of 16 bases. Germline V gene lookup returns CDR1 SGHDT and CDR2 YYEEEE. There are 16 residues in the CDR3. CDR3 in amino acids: CASSLMGGAPKETQYF. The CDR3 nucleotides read TGTGCCAGCAGCTTGATGGGCGGGGCGCCGAAAGAGACCCAGTACTTC.

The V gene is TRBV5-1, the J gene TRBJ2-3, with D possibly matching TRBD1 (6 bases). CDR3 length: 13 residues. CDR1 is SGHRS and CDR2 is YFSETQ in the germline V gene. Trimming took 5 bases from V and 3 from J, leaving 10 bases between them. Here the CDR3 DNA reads TGCGCCAGCAGTAAGGGGGAAACAGATACGCAGTATTTT. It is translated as CASSKGETDTQYF.

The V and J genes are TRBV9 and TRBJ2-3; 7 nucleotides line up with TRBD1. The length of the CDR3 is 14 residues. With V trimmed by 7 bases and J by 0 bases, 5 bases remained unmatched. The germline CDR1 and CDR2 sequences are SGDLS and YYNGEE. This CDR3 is CASRRDRSTDTQYF. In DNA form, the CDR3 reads TGTGCCAGCCGCCGGGACAGAAGCACAGATACGCAGTATTTT. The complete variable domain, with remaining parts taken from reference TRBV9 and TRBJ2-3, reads DSGVTQTPKHLITATGQRVTLRCSPRSGDLSVYWYQQSLDQGLQFLIQYYNGEERAKGNILERFSAQQFPDLHSELNLSSLELGDSALYFCASRRDRSTDTQYFGPGTRLTVL.

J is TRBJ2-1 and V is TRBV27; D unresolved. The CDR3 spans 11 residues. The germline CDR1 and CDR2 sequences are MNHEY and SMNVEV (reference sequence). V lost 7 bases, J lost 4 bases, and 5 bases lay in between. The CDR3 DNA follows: TGTGCCAGCACGGGTTACAATGAGCAGTTCTTC. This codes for CASTGYNEQFF.

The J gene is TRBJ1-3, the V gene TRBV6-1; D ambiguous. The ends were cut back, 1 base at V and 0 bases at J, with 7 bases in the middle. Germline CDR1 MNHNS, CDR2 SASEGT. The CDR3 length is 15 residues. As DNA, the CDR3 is TGTGCCAGCAGTGAAGGGCTGTACTCTGGAAACACCATATATTTT. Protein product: CASSEGLYSGNTIYF.

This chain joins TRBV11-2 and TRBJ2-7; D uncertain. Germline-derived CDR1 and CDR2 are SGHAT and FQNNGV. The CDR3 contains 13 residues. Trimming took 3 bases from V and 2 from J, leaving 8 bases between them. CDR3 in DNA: TGTGCCAGCAGCTTCTTAGTTCCCTACGAGCAGTACTTC. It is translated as CASSFLVPYEQYF. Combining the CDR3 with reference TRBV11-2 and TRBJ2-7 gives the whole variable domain EAGVAQSPRYKIIEKRQSVAFWCNPISGHATLYWYQQILGQGPKLLIQFQNNGVVDDSQLPKDRFSAERLKGVDSTLKIQPAKLEDSAVYLCASSFLVPYEQYFGPGTRLTVT.

CDR3 residues: CSVDREERVETQYF. The DNA for the CDR3 is TGCAGCGTTGACCGAGAGGAGCGGGTAGAGACCCAGTACTTC. The chain employs TRBV29-1 and TRBJ2-5; D is perhaps TRBD2 (6 bases). CDR1 is SQVTM and CDR2 is ANQGSEA in the germline V gene. V gave up 3 bases and J gave up 4 bases, with 15 bases separating them. The CDR3 runs to 14 residues.

This CDR3 reads CASSVASGEAYEQYF. CDR3 coding DNA: TGTGCCAGCAGCGTAGCCAGCGGAGAGGCCTACGAGCAGTACTTC. The genes are TRBV9 and TRBJ2-7, with D perhaps TRBD2 (5 bases). The CDR3 contains 15 residues. Germline V gene data show CDR1 as SGDLS and CDR2 as YYNGEE. The V end lost 0 bases, the J end lost 2 bases, and 12 bases lay between the germline ends.

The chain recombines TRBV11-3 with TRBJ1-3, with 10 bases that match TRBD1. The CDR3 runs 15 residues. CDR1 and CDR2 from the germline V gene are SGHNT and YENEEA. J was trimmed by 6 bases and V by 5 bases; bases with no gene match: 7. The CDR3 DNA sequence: TGTGCCAGCAGCCCCGGGACAGGGGTTGCAAACACCATATATTTT. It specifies CASSPGTGVANTIYF.

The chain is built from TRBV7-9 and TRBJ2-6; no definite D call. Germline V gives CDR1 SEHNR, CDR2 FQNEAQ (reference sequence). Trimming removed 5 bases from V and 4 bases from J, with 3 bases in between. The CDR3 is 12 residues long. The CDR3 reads CASSPGANVLTF. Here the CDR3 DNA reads TGTGCCAGCAGCCCGGGGGCCAACGTCCTGACTTTC.

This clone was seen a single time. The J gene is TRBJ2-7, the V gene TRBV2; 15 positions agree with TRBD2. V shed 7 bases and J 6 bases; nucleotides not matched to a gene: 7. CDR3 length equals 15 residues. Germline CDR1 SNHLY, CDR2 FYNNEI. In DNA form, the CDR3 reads TGTGCCAGCACCTTTGGACTAGCGGGGGGGGGCGAGCAGTACTTC. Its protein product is CASTFGLAGGGEQYF.